The next 25 T cell receptor beta chains were all read from a single sample in a study of T cells in Graves' hyperthyroidism and ophthalmopathy. RNA transcripts served as the template for amplifying TCR beta CDR3 regions. The primer set for the first-round RT-PCR of the TCR CDR3 was HTBI. TCRdb re-called the multiplex PCR reads through MiXCR, storing one row per CDR3 protein. The sample has around 580,000 distinct CDR3 sequences, about 43% seen once; the top ten hold approximately 8.4%. Sequencing was performed on peripheral blood or thyroid tissue (not recorded which). The receptors were gathered from a woman aged 18 to 35 with Graves' hyperthyroidism.

This clonotype came up many times. The V gene is TRBV20-1, the J gene TRBJ2-7; TRBD2 agrees at 9 bases. V was pared by 2 bases and J by 0 bases, with 5 bases of the junction left unmatched. CDR3 length: 15 residues. Looked up from germline, CDR1 is DFQATT and CDR2 is SNEGSKA (reference sequence). CDR3 sequence reads: CSARLAGGYSYEQYF. Written as DNA, the CDR3 is TGCAGTGCTAGACTGGCGGGAGGGTACTCCTACGAGCAGTACTTC.

This chain uses TRBV19 with TRBJ1-5; TRBD1 might be the D (5 bases). Trimming removed 8 bases from V and 5 bases from J, with 16 bases in between. Looked up from germline, CDR1 is LNHDA and CDR2 is SQIVND (reference sequence). There are 14 residues in the CDR3. The CDR3 here is CASELSGSYQPQHF. The CDR3 DNA is TGTGCCAGTGAACTATCAGGGTCCTATCAGCCCCAGCATTTT.

This clonotype was seen many times. The chain is built from TRBV7-2 and TRBJ1-4, with 8 bases lining up with TRBD1. From germline, CDR1 is SGHTA and CDR2 FQGNSA. Trimming took 5 bases from V and 7 from J; bases not matched to a gene: 12. This CDR3 is 16 amino acids long. The CDR3 sequence is CASSATGRGRGEKLFF. The CDR3 DNA follows: TGTGCCAGCAGCGCGACCGGCAGGGGGCGAGGTGAAAAACTGTTTTTT.

The chain links TRBV7-8 to TRBJ1-1; D not certain. The germline gives CDR1 SGHVS, CDR2 FQNEAQ. CDR3 length equals 16 residues. The V gene lost 4 bases and the J gene lost 3 bases, with 18 bases spanning the gap. DNA for the CDR3: TGTGCCAGCAGCTGGACTAGCGGGAACGAGGACACTGAAGCTTTCTTT. Translation: CASSWTSGNEDTEAFF.

This clonotype has only a few counts. J is TRBJ2-1 and V is TRBV20-1, with 9 bases aligning to TRBD2. The ends lost 0 bases at V and 6 bases at J; junction bases unmatched: 6. Germline V gives CDR1 DFQATT, CDR2 SNEGSKA (reference sequence). The CDR3 spans 15 residues. Here the CDR3 DNA reads TGCAGTGCTAGAGATTGGGTAGCGGGAGCCAATGAGCAGTTCTTC. It is translated as CSARDWVAGANEQFF.

Ten or more counts support this clonotype. The CDR3, as DNA: TGCAGTGCTAGAGACTGGAGAGCTGATGGCTACACCTTC. Residues: CSARDWRADGYTF. V and J are TRBV20-1 and TRBJ1-2; D unclear. Germline values: CDR1 DFQATT, CDR2 SNEGSKA (reference sequence). Trimming removed 0 bases at V and 6 bases at J, with 11 bases between. This CDR3 has 13 residues.

This clonotype was found many times. The V and J genes are TRBV20-1 and TRBJ2-7, with 8 bases aligning to TRBD2. The CDR3 length is 11 residues. V gave up 6 bases and J gave up 5 bases; unmatched junction bases: 3. Germline V gene lookup returns CDR1 DFQATT and CDR2 SNEGSKA (reference sequence). The CDR3 region is CSATGGDEQYF. The CDR3 DNA is TGCAGTGCGACCGGGGGGGACGAGCAGTACTTC.

The CDR3 DNA is TGCAGTGCTAGAGAACTAGCGGGAGCGGACATGAATACGCAGTATTTT. It encodes CSARELAGADMNTQYF. This chain connects TRBV20-1 to TRBJ2-3; TRBD2 matches at 11 bases. Losses at the gene ends were 0 bases for V and 7 bases for J; bases not matched to a gene: 9. The germline gives CDR1 DFQATT, CDR2 SNEGSKA (reference sequence). The CDR3 is 16 residues long.

This clonotype has more than one count but fewer than ten. J is TRBJ2-1 and V is TRBV24-1, with TRBD2 matching over 10 bases. Trimming at V came to 2 bases and at J to 3 bases, leaving 6 bases not matched to a gene. This CDR3 is 17 amino acids long. Germline V lookup: CDR1 KGHDR, CDR2 SFDVKD. The CDR3 DNA sequence: TGTGCCACCAGTGATTCCTTAGCGGGAGGAATCTACAATGAGCAGTTCTTC. Its translation: CATSDSLAGGIYNEQFF.

This clonotype was seen repeatedly, ten times or more. The chain employs TRBV15 and TRBJ2-7, with TRBD2 matching 7 bases. This CDR3 is 15 amino acids long. Germline values: CDR1 LNHNV, CDR2 YYDKDF (reference sequence). V shed 0 bases, J shed 0 bases, and the junction held 2 bases outside the gene matches. CDR3 DNA: TGTGCCACCAGCAGAGATGGCGGGAGCTCCTACGAGCAGTACTTC. As protein: CATSRDGGSSYEQYF. Full variable domain (rest looked up from reference TRBV15 and TRBJ2-7): DAMVIQNPRYQVTQFGKPVTLSCSQTLNHNVMYWYQQKSSQAPKLLFHYYDKDFNNEADTPDNFQSRRPNTSFCFLDIRSPGLGDTAMYLCATSRDGGSSYEQYFGPGTRLTVT.

With respect to this clonotype: Given a much more abundant clone one base away, this may be a read error. This sequence joins TRBV6-2 or TRBV6-3 and TRBJ2-5, with D possibly being TRBD2 (5 bases). Germline V CDR1 and CDR2: MNHEY, SVGEGT. The V and J ends lost 7 bases and 2 bases respectively, with 14 bases between them. The CDR3 has 14 amino acids. The CDR3 loop reads CASTLGNLQETQYF. The CDR3 DNA reads TGTGCCAGCACGCTCGGGAACCTACAAGAGACCCAGTACTTC.

A note on this clonotype: A much larger clone lies one base from this, so it may be a read error. Here the CDR3 omits its conserved ending phenylalanine or tryptophan, so a read error is the likely source. The V call is TRBV10-3, the J call TRBJ1-2, with D hard to call. The CDR3 runs to 14 residues. Germline V lookup: CDR1 ENHRY, CDR2 SYGVKD. The CDR3 DNA sequence: TGTGCCAGCAGTTATTATCGGCCTAACTATGGCTACACCCTC. Translation: CASSYYRPNYGYTL.

This clonotype was detected many times. V usage is TRBV19 and J usage is TRBJ2-2, with a possible D match to TRBD1 (6 bases). Trimming took off 5 bases at V and 7 bases at J, with 11 bases between the two ends. The CDR3 extends over 13 amino acids. Germline V CDR1 and CDR2: LNHDA, SQIVND (reference sequence). CDR3 coding DNA: TGTGCCAGTAGTCTCCCACAGGGCGGGGAGCTGTTTTTT. It translates to CASSLPQGGELFF.

V is TRBV7-3 and J is TRBJ2-2, with D possibly matching TRBD2 (5 bases). CDR1 and CDR2 from the germline V gene are SGHTA and FQGTGA. Deletions cut 11 bases from V and 1 base from J, with 29 bases between. This CDR3 spans 19 amino acids. This chain's CDR3 is CAWSYIRTSNYQNTGELFF. CDR3 sequence (DNA): TGTGCCTGGAGTTACATTCGGACTTCAAACTACCAGAACACCGGGGAGCTGTTTTTT. The complete variable domain, with remaining parts taken from reference TRBV7-3 and TRBJ2-2, reads GAGVSQTPSNKVTEKGKYVELRCDPISGHTALYWYRQSLGQGPEFLIYFQGTGAADDSGLPNDRFFAVRPEGSVSTLKIQRTERGDSAVYLCAWSYIRTSNYQNTGELFFGEGSRLTVL.

This clonotype showed up many times. The chain recombines TRBV20-1 with TRBJ2-6, with 15 positions matching TRBD2. The CDR3 spans 18 residues. The junction had 8 bases not matched to a gene; V was cut back by 5 bases and J by 3 bases. Germline V gives CDR1 DFQATT, CDR2 SNEGSKA (reference sequence). CDR3: CSAAPGLAGGGGANVLTF. The DNA for the CDR3 is TGCAGTGCTGCACCGGGACTAGCGGGAGGAGGTGGGGCCAACGTCCTGACTTTC.

The rearrangement links TRBV2 to TRBJ1-1; 8 nucleotides align to TRBD1. The CDR3 spans 13 residues. Germline values: CDR1 SNHLY, CDR2 FYNNEI. The junction had 3 bases not matched to a gene; V was cut back by 7 bases and J by 2 bases. CDR3 in DNA: TGTGCCAGCAAGGGACAGGACAACACTGAAGCTTTCTTT. Translation: CASKGQDNTEAFF.

J is TRBJ2-5 and V is TRBV20-1, with 8 bases that match TRBD2. This CDR3 has 13 residues. Germline V gives CDR1 DFQATT, CDR2 SNEGSKA (reference sequence). V was clipped by 3 bases and J by 5 bases; unmatched bases: 5. The CDR3 nucleotides are TGCAGTGCTAGCGGGAGGGCCTGGGAGACCCAGTACTTC. It is translated as CSASGRAWETQYF.

This clonotype has a count of ten or more. This rearrangement joins TRBV7-8 to TRBJ1-4; 9 nucleotides align to TRBD1. The CDR3 runs 15 residues. CDR1 SGHVS and CDR2 FQNEAQ come from the germline V gene. Unmatched junction bases numbered 5, after V lost 6 bases and J lost 3 bases. CDR3 region: CASSRQGGPNEKLFF. The CDR3 DNA follows: TGTGCCAGCAGTCGACAGGGGGGCCCTAATGAAAAACTGTTTTTT.

This clonotype was detected ten times or more. V is TRBV2 and J is TRBJ2-7; a possible D gene is TRBD1 (6 bases). Trimming took 10 bases from V and 5 from J, leaving 9 bases between them. CDR3 length: 10 amino acids. Germline loops: CDR1 SNHLY, CDR2 FYNNEI. In DNA, the CDR3 is TGTGCCACCAGGGGACACGAGCAGTACTTC. Translation: CATRGHEQYF.

This clonotype showed up many times. V is TRBV7-3 and J is TRBJ2-2; TRBD1 matches 9 bases. The ends lost 2 bases at V and 8 bases at J; junction bases unmatched: 9. This CDR3 has 16 residues. Germline V lookup: CDR1 SGHTA, CDR2 FQGTGA. CDR3 DNA sequence: TGTGCCAGCAGCTTATCCGGGGACAGGGAGTCTGGGGAGCTGTTTTTT. It is translated as CASSLSGDRESGELFF. Full variable domain (outside the CDR3, taken from reference TRBV7-3 and TRBJ2-2): GAGVSQTPSNKVTEKGKYVELRCDPISGHTALYWYRQSLGQGPEFLIYFQGTGAADDSGLPNDRFFAVRPEGSVSTLKIQRTERGDSAVYLCASSLSGDRESGELFFGEGSRLTVL.

A note on this clonotype: A much more abundant neighbour one base away suggests this may be a read error. The chain links TRBV7-2 to TRBJ1-1, with D perhaps TRBD1 (5 bases). V shed 5 bases and J shed 3 bases, with 16 bases lying between them. CDR3 length: 15 amino acids. Germline assignment: CDR1 SGHTA and CDR2 FQGNSA. This CDR3 is CASSGEGEGDTEAFF. For the CDR3, the DNA is TGTGCCAGCAGCGGAGAAGGGGAAGGAGACACTGAAGCTTTCTTT.

Regarding this clonotype: At one boundary the junction diverges from the germline segment, which might be a read error. The genes are TRBV10-2 and TRBJ2-5; D possibly matches TRBD1 or TRBD2 (5 bases each). The CDR3 has 13 amino acids. Germline loops: CDR1 WSHSY, CDR2 SAAADI. As DNA, the CDR3 is TGCGCCAACAGTGGGGACCTCCAAGAGACCCAGTACTTC. It encodes CANSGDLQETQYF.

Remarks on this clonotype: Without the conserved terminal phenylalanine or tryptophan, this CDR3 likely stems from a read error. The limits of the CDR3 on the DNA are not certain, so only TCRdb's listed CDR3 is given. The rearrangement uses TRBV15 and TRBJ1-1. The CDR3 length is 10 residues, termini included. Germline CDR1 LNHNV, CDR2 YYDKDF (reference sequence). The CDR3 region is CATSRDTAFY.

Of note for this clonotype: The junction shows a germline mismatch at one end, possibly a read error. The CDR3 sequence: CASSPTGGRETKYF. In DNA, the CDR3 is TGTGCCAGCAGCCCGACAGGGGGCCGGGAGACCAAGTACTTC. The chain is built from TRBV13 and TRBJ2-5; 10 nucleotides agree with TRBD1. This CDR3 contains 14 residues. From germline, CDR1 is PRHDT and CDR2 FYEKMQ (reference sequence).

Regarding this clonotype: A read error is possible here, since a much larger clone lies one base away. The chain links TRBV3-1 to TRBJ2-7; 8 positions agree with TRBD1. This CDR3 spans 14 amino acids. Germline V gene lookup returns CDR1 LGHDT and CDR2 YNNKEL (reference sequence). The ends lost 3 bases at V and 5 bases at J; junction bases unmatched: 6. The CDR3 sequence is CASSQGMTGDEQYF. In DNA form, the CDR3 reads TGTGCCAGCAGCCAGGGGATGACAGGGGACGAGCAGTACTTC.